Below are 19 T cell receptor beta chains sequenced from a single sample in a study of shared clonotypes between healthy human individuals. Measured with immunoSEQ multiplex PCR; TCRdb has only the in-frame clones, and not every one. The sample lists 950,000 to 1,300,000 clones, roughly 80% occurring once. Input material: memory CD4+ T cells sorted from blood. Described subset: CD45RA-negative fraction. The receptors derive from a young man in good health.

The chain employs TRBV7-2 and TRBJ1-2; possibly TRBD1 for D (6 bases). Germline-derived CDR1 and CDR2 are SGHTA and FQGNSA. This CDR3 is built from 15 residues. Trimming pared 1 base from V and 8 bases from J, leaving 17 bases between. CDR3 nucleotides: TGTGCCAGCAGCTTAGTTGTCGGGGGCGGCGGCGGCTACACCTTC. This gives the protein CASSLVVGGGGGYTF.

The rearrangement joins TRBV5-4 to TRBJ2-7, with a weak D call TRBD2 (5 bases). The CDR3 is 14 amino acids. The germline CDR1 and CDR2 sequences are SGHNT and YYREEE (reference sequence). Trimming left V 4 bases short and J 5 bases short, with 16 bases between. The chain's CDR3 is CASSQRGSGHEQYF. The CDR3 region has the DNA TGTGCCAGCAGCCAGAGAGGCAGCGGTCACGAGCAGTACTTC.

The chain couples TRBV10-3 to TRBJ2-4; TRBD2 aligns across 14 bases. From germline, CDR1 is ENHRY and CDR2 SYGVKD. Trimming at V came to 2 bases and at J to 2 bases, leaving 5 bases not matched to a gene. The CDR3 is 18 residues long. CDR3 nucleotide sequence: TGTGCCATCAGTGAGGGACGGACTAGCGGGGGGTCCAAAAACATTCAGTACTTC. It codes for CAISEGRTSGGSKNIQYF.

This clone came up a few times. The V gene is TRBV6-5, the J gene TRBJ2-7; D is possibly TRBD2 (5 bases). Germline V gene sequence: CDR1 MNHEY, CDR2 SVGAGI. The CDR3 is 14 residues long. The V and J ends lost 6 bases and 1 base respectively, with 13 bases between them. The DNA of the CDR3 is TGTGCCAGCAGGCGGGCGGCGGAGTCCTACGAGCAGTACTTC. It encodes CASRRAAESYEQYF.

The rearrangement uses TRBV30 and TRBJ1-2, with 7 bases fitting TRBD1. CDR3 length equals 14 residues. Germline loops: CDR1 GTSNPN, CDR2 SVGIG (reference sequence). The V gene end was trimmed by 3 bases and the J gene end by 2 bases; junction bases not matched to a gene: 6. The chain's CDR3 is CAWRGTTGNYGYTF. As DNA, the CDR3 is TGTGCCTGGAGGGGAACGACAGGGAACTATGGCTACACCTTC.

This clone was seen a few times. The rearrangement joins TRBV4-3 to TRBJ2-1, with TRBD2 matching over 11 bases. The ends lost 1 base at V and 2 bases at J; junction bases unmatched: 1. Germline lookup yields CDR1 LGHNA and CDR2 YSLEER. This CDR3 contains 16 residues. CDR3 nucleotide sequence: TGCGCCAGCAGCCAAGCACTAGCGGGAGCCTACAATGAGCAGTTCTTC. Protein product: CASSQALAGAYNEQFF.

The chain combines TRBV30 with TRBJ2-3; no clear D gene. Trimming shortened V by 4 bases and J by 0 bases, and 11 bases separated the two germline ends. From germline, CDR1 is GTSNPN and CDR2 SVGIG (reference sequence). CDR3 length: 14 residues. Here the CDR3 reads CAWKSGISTDTQYF. The CDR3 nucleotides read TGTGCCTGGAAGTCTGGGATTAGCACAGATACGCAGTATTTT.

This rearrangement joins TRBV21-1 to TRBJ1-5. TRBV21-1 is noted as a pseudogene. The CDR3 covers 14 residues. As DNA, the CDR3 is TGTGCCAGCAACCCAAAAAGGGGGGGTCAGCCCCAGCATTTT. As protein: CASNPKRGGQPQHF.

Note on this clone: The sample has other DNA sequences that encode this CDR3 too. The chain carries TRBV9 and TRBJ1-2, with TRBD1 as a possible D gene (5 bases). CDR1 SGDLS and CDR2 YYNGEE come from the germline V gene. The CDR3 length is 14 residues. The V end was cut by 0 bases, the J end by 6 bases, with 12 bases between. DNA for the CDR3: TGTGCCAGCAGCGTAGCTACCACAGGCGATGGCTACACCTTC. This codes for CASSVATTGDGYTF.

V is TRBV5-1 and J is TRBJ2-3, with D possibly TRBD1 on 5 matching bases. The germline V and J ends were trimmed by 4 bases and 5 bases, with 14 bases remaining between them. This CDR3 has 14 amino acids. Germline lookup yields CDR1 SGHRS and CDR2 YFSETQ. CDR3 nucleotide sequence: TGCGCCAGCAGCGCTGGGCACCAGGGAGATACGCAGTATTTT. Residues: CASSAGHQGDTQYF.

Details on this clone: A read error is possible here, since a much larger clone lies one base away. The identical CDR3 is also encoded by other nucleotide sequences in the sample. The J gene is TRBJ2-1, the V gene TRBV28; the match to TRBD2 covers 9 bases. CDR1 and CDR2 (germline): MDHEN, SYDVKM. This CDR3 is built from 17 residues. J gave up 4 bases and V 6 bases, and 13 bases lay outside the gene matches. The CDR3 DNA is TGTGCCAGCAGCGTCCAGGAGGGACTAGCAGGTTACAATGAGCAGTTCTTC. Translation gives CASSVQEGLAGYNEQFF.

The CDR3 nucleotides read TGCGCCAGCAGCTTGGAGGCGGGGGACTCCTACGAGCAGTACTTC. It encodes CASSLEAGDSYEQYF. The chain recombines TRBV5-1 with TRBJ2-7, with 7 bases fitting TRBD2. V shed 0 bases and J 0 bases; nucleotides not matched to a gene: 3. CDR1 and CDR2 from the germline V gene are SGHRS and YFSETQ. The CDR3 sequence is 15 residues long.

The V and J genes are TRBV11-2 and TRBJ1-4; 9 positions agree with TRBD1. The germline gives CDR1 SGHAT, CDR2 FQNNGV. The CDR3 runs to 17 residues. V lost 1 base to trimming and J lost 7 bases; unmatched junction nucleotides: 10. For the CDR3, the DNA is TGTGCCAGCAGCTTAGGGCTGACAGGGGGGGGCGGTGAAAAACTGTTTTTT. It encodes CASSLGLTGGGGEKLFF.

The rearrangement uses TRBV5-1 and TRBJ1-6; D gene uncertain. CDR1 is SGHRS, CDR2 YFSETQ, per germline. V lost 5 bases and J 5 bases, leaving 14 bases between the germline ends. The CDR3 has 15 amino acids. For the CDR3, the DNA is TGCGCCAGCAGGAAACTGGACGGTGATAATTCACCCCTCCACTTT. As protein: CASRKLDGDNSPLHF.

The count of this clone is one. The chain joins TRBV12-5 to TRBJ1-5, with a possible D match to TRBD1 (6 bases). The V and J ends lost 5 bases and 2 bases respectively, with 10 bases between them. The CDR3 length is 14 residues. Germline V gene sequence: CDR1 LGHNT, CDR2 FRNRAP. CDR3 region: CASGGQLGNQPQHF. In nucleotides, the CDR3 is TGTGCTAGTGGTGGACAGTTGGGCAATCAGCCCCAGCATTTT.

The V gene is TRBV29-1, the J gene TRBJ2-3, with TRBD1 identical over 7 bases. The CDR3 runs 14 residues. Germline CDR1 and CDR2: SQVTM and ANQGSEA. The V segment lost 6 bases and the J segment 1 base; nucleotides outside the gene matches: 7. For the CDR3, the DNA is TGCAGCGTAATTTACAGGGGTGGCACAGATACGCAGTATTTT. It translates to CSVIYRGGTDTQYF.

The V gene is TRBV7-8, the J gene TRBJ1-5; 9 positions match TRBD1. The junction had 2 bases not matched to a gene; V was cut back by 0 bases and J by 5 bases. The CDR3 has 15 residues. The germline gives CDR1 SGHVS, CDR2 FQNEAQ. The CDR3 loop is CASSLAGTGHQPQHF. In DNA, the CDR3 is TGTGCCAGCAGCTTAGCCGGGACAGGGCATCAGCCCCAGCATTTT. Full variable domain (missing parts from reference TRBV7-8 and TRBJ1-5): GAGVSQSPRYKVAKRGQDVALRCDPISGHVSLFWYQQALGQGPEFLTYFQNEAQLDKSGLPSDRFFAERPEGSVSTLKIQRTQQEDSAVYLCASSLAGTGHQPQHFGDGTRLSIL.

The genes are TRBV11-2 and TRBJ1-3; 8 bases map to TRBD1. The CDR3 runs to 19 residues. CDR1 SGHAT and CDR2 FQNNGV come from the germline V gene. Trimming removed 6 bases from V and 0 bases from J; junction bases left unmatched: 16. In nucleotides, the CDR3 is TGTGCCAGCAGGCAACCGGGACAGGCACGAGCCAGCTCTGGAAACACCATATATTTT. Protein: CASRQPGQARASSGNTIYF. The full variable domain, in which reference TRBV11-2 and TRBJ1-3 provide the parts outside the CDR3, is EAGVAQSPRYKIIEKRQSVAFWCNPISGHATLYWYQQILGQGPKLLIQFQNNGVVDDSQLPKDRFSAERLKGVDSTLKIQPAKLEDSAVYLCASRQPGQARASSGNTIYFGEGSWLTVV.

The chain employs TRBV5-1 and TRBJ2-7; D tentatively reads TRBD1 or TRBD2 (6 bases each). Trimming took 2 bases from V and 6 from J, leaving 12 bases between them. In germline, CDR1 is SGHRS, CDR2 YFSETQ. CDR3 length: 13 residues. The CDR3 nucleotides read TGCGCCAGCAGCTTATGGGGGGCCTTCGAGCAGTACTTC. It encodes CASSLWGAFEQYF.